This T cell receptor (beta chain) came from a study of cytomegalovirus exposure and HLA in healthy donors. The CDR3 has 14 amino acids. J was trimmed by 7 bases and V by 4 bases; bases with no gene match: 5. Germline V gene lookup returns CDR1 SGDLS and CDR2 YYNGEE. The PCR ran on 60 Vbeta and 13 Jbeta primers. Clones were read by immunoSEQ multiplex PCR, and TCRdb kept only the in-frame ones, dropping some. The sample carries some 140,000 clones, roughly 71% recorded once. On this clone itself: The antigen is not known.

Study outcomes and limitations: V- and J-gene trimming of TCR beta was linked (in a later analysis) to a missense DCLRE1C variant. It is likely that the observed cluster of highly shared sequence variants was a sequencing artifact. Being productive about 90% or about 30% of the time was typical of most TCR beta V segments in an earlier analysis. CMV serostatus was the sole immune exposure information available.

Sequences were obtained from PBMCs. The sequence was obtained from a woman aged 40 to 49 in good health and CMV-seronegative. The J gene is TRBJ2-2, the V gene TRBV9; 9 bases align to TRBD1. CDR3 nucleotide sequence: TGTGCCAGCAGCTACAGGGGGCTAGGCGGGGAGCTGTTTTTT. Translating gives CASSYRGLGGELFF.